This T cell receptor beta chain was identified in a study of blood T cell repertoires in COVID-19. Study at large: Italy, Spain and the United States were the sources of the convalescent and acute COVID-19 samples. Nucleic acid was either cDNA or gDNA, and it came from T cells, B-cell-depleted T cells, or PBMCs.

Trimming stripped 4 bases from V and 3 bases from J, with 7 bases between. Germline loops: CDR1 KGHDR, CDR2 SFDVKD. CDR3 size: 13 residues. TCRdb's table, derived via immunoSEQ multiplex PCR, lists solely in-frame clones and lacks some. The data show some 250,000 clones, about nine tenths seen once. This receptor was obtained from a man between 25 and 39 years old who had recovered from COVID-19. The sequencing sample was made of peripheral blood. The chain combines TRBV24-1 with TRBJ2-3; D might be TRBD2 (5 bases). CDR3 nucleotides: TGTGCCACCAGTGACCGGGGAACAGATACGCAGTATTTT. Translation gives CATSDRGTDTQYF.